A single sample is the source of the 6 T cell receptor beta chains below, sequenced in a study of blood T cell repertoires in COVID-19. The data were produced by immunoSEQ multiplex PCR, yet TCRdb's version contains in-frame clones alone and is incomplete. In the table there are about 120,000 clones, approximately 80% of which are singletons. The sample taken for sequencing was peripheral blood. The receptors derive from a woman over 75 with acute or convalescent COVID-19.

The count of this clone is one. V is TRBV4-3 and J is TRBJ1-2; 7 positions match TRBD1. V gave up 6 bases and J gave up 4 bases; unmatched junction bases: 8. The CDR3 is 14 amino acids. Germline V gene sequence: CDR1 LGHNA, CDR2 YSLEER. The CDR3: CASSGDSHFYGYTF. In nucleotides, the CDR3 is TGCGCCAGCAGTGGGGACAGTCACTTCTATGGCTACACCTTC.

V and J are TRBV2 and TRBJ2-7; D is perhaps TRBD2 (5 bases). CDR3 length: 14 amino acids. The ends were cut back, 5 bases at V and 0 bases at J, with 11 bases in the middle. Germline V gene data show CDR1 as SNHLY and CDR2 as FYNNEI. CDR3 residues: CASSRTLISYEQYF. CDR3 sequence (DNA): TGTGCCAGCAGTAGGACTTTAATCTCCTACGAGCAGTACTTC.

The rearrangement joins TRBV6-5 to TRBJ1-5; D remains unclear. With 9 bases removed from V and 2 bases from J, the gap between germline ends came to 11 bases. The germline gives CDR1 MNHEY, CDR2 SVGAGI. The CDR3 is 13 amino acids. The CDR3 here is CASGNGRNQPQHF. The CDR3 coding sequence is TGTGCCAGTGGTAATGGGCGCAATCAGCCCCAGCATTTT.

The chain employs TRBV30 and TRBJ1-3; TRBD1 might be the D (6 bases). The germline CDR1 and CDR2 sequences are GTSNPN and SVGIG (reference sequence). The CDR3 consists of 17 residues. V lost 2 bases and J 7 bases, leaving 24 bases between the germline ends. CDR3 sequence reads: CAWSTGHPHDLQNTIYF. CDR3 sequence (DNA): TGTGCCTGGAGTACGGGACATCCACACGATCTCCAGAACACCATATATTTT.

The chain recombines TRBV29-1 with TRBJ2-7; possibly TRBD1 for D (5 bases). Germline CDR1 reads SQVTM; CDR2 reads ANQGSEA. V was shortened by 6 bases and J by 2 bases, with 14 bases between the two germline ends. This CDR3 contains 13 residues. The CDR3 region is CSVRQISAYEQYF. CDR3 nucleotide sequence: TGCAGCGTCCGACAGATCTCCGCCTACGAGCAGTACTTC.

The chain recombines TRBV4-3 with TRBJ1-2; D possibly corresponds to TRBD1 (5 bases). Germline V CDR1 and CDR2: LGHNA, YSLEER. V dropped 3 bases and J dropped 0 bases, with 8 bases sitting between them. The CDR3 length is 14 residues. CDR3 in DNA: TGCGCCAGCAGCCACGGGGGAGCTAACTATGGCTACACCTTC. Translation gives CASSHGGANYGYTF.